This record looks at one T cell receptor (beta chain) sequence and its context. In the original analysis: It was from reference gene primer amplification that nucleated cell counts were estimated. Data came from immunoSEQ multiplex PCR; TCRdb stores just in-frame clones and leaves some out. Clonal size and the V and J genes are those of that table, whereas D and trimming came from the DNA. The table includes 250,000 to 350,000 clones, around 91% detected once. This entry belongs to a study of blood T cell repertoires in COVID-19. Study-wide background: Donors in the United States, Italy and Spain gave samples during acute or convalescent COVID-19. T cells, B-cell-depleted T cells, or PBMCs supplied cDNA or gDNA.

Trimming pared 5 bases from V and 2 bases from J, leaving 10 bases between. Germline V gene lookup returns CDR1 SNHLY and CDR2 FYNNEI. This CDR3 has 14 amino acids. The specimen sequenced was peripheral blood. The sequence was obtained from a woman aged 55-70 years with acute or convalescent COVID-19. V and J are TRBV2 and TRBJ1-5; tentatively, D is TRBD1 (6 bases). CDR3 loop: CASSREGGNQPQHF. The DNA for the CDR3 is TGTGCCAGCAGTCGTGAGGGGGGCAATCAGCCCCAGCATTTT. Full variable domain (rest looked up from reference TRBV2 and TRBJ1-5): EPEVTQTPSHQVTQMGQEVILRCVPISNHLYFYWYRQILGQKVEFLVSFYNNEISEKSEIFDDQFSVERPDGSNFTLKIRSTKLEDSAMYFCASSREGGNQPQHFGDGTRLSIL.